The source of this T cell receptor (beta chain) is a study of blood T cells in healthy people across ages. Across the study: About one barcoded beta molecule per two T cells was captured by template switching.

This CDR3 spans 15 amino acids. CDR1 is SGHAT, CDR2 FQNNGV, per germline. Germline trimming cut 5 bases from V and 5 bases from J; bases unmatched to any gene: 9. This clonotype turned up a few times. A second PCR of roughly 7 to 11 cycles used a sample-barcoded 5' primer and a J-beta primer mix. A minimum of 3 million CDR3-containing paired-end reads was obtained for each sample. TCRdb called the 5' RACE reads again in MiXCR, with one record for every CDR3 protein. Of about 690,000 distinct CDR3 sequences listed, approximately 40% are singletons. The clonotype originates from a man older than 75 in good health. The source material was blood. The V gene is TRBV11-2, the J gene TRBJ2-5, with TRBD2 identical over 9 bases. The CDR3 sequence is CASSRIAGVAETQYF. DNA of the CDR3: TGTGCCAGCAGCAGGATAGCGGGGGTAGCCGAGACCCAGTACTTC.